What follows describes a single TCR beta chain. Its antigen is undetermined. These data come from a study of shared clonotypes between healthy human individuals. Germline CDR1 MDHEN, CDR2 SYDVKM. CDR3 length: 16 residues. The V gene lost 0 bases and the J gene lost 0 bases, with 9 bases spanning the gap. Study-level results: Expectations were that clonotype sharing among donors would be affected by sequencing depth.

Data came from immunoSEQ multiplex PCR; TCRdb stores just in-frame clones and leaves some out. The sample consists of approximately 460,000 clones, roughly three quarters of them appearing once. The sequenced material came from PBMCs. The sequence was collected from a woman aged 40 to 49 in good health. Some clones in this sample may be carry-over from other donors' samples. This rearrangement joins TRBV28 to TRBJ1-5, with D unresolved. The CDR3 reads CASSLWYFLSNQPQHF. The CDR3 nucleotides read TGTGCCAGCAGTTTATGGTACTTCCTTAGCAATCAGCCCCAGCATTTT.